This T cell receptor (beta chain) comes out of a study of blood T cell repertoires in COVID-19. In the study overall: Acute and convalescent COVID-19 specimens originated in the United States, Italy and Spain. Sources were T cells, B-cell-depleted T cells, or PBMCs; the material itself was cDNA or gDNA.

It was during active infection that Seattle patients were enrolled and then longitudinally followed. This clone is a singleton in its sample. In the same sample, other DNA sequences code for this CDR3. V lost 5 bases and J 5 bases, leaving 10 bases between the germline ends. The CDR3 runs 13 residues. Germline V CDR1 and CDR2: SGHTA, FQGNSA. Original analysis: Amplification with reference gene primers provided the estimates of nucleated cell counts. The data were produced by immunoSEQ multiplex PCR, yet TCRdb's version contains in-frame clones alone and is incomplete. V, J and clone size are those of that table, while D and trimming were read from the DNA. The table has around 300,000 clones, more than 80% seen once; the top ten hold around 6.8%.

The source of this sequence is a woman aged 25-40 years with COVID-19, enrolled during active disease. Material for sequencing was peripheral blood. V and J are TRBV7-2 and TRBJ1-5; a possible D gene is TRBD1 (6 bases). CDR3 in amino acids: CASSGNRDQPQHF. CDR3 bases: TGTGCCAGCAGCGGCAACAGGGATCAGCCCCAGCATTTT. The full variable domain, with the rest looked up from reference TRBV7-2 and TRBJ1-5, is GAGVSQSPSNKVTEKGKDVELRCDPISGHTALYWYRQSLGQGLEFLIYFQGNSAPDKSGLPSDRFSAERTGGSVSTLTIQRTQQEDSAVYLCASSGNRDQPQHFGDGTRLSIL.